This is a list of T cell receptor beta chains from one sample in a study of blood T cell repertoires in COVID-19. Libraries were prepared by immunoSEQ multiplex PCR; TCRdb keeps only in-frame clonotypes and omits some of them. The profile covers 100,000 to 150,000 clones, with approximately 88% appearing a single time and about 17% taken by the ten largest. Sequencing was carried out using peripheral blood. The receptors were sampled from a woman of 80 years or more with acute or convalescent COVID-19. Each CDR3 is given with its conserved first and last residue. D genes are given only for firm matches. Size tells how often a clone was seen (once, few, many) or the class of an expanded clone, and some rows leave it out.

D	V	J	size	DNA	CDR3
TRBD1	TRBV29-1	TRBJ1-2	.	TGCAGCGTTGAAGTCTGGAAGGGGGCTCACTATGGCTACACCTTC	CSVEVWKGAHYGYTF
TRBD1	TRBV7-8	TRBJ1-5	few	TGTGCCAGCAGCTTAAGGACAGGGGGAAATCAGCCCCAGCATTTT	CASSLRTGGNQPQHF
TRBD1	TRBV11-3	TRBJ2-1	.	TGTGCCAGCAGCTCCGGGACAGGGTTAGGTGAGCAGTTCTTC	CASSSGTGLGEQFF
TRBD2	TRBV4-3	TRBJ2-3	.	TGCGCCAGCAGCCAATCCCCGACTAGCGGGGGCTCCGATACGCAGTATTTT	CASSQSPTSGGSDTQYF
TRBD2	TRBV10-3	TRBJ2-5	.	TGTGCCATCAGTGAGGACGCCGGGGGGGCCGGGCACCAAGAGACCCAGTACTTC	CAISEDAGGAGHQETQYF
.	TRBV5-1	TRBJ2-7	.	TGCGCCAGCAGCTTGGATGTCCGAACGGACGAGCAGTACTTC	CASSLDVRTDEQYF
TRBD2	TRBV7-2	TRBJ2-1	.	TGTGCCAGCAGCTTAGTAGCGGGGAAAGAGCAGTTCTTC	CASSLVAGKEQFF
.	TRBV2	TRBJ2-3	.	TGTGCCAGCAGTGATAGGGGTACGCAGTATTTT	CASSDRGTQYF
TRBD1	TRBV25-1	TRBJ2-1	once	TGTGCCAGCAGTGAAGGAAAGACAGGGGTTAGGGATGAGCAGTTCTTC	CASSEGKTGVRDEQFF
TRBD2	TRBV2	TRBJ2-1	.	TGTGCCAGTCCGACCTGGACTAGCGGGCCCCTACAGCAGTTCTTC	CASPTWTSGPLQQFF
TRBD1	TRBV5-1	TRBJ2-1	few	TGCGCCAGCAGCTGGACAGGGGGGAACAATGAGCAGTTCTTC	CASSWTGGNNEQFF
.	TRBV5-6	TRBJ2-7	.	TGTGCCAGCAGCTTCGGCAGGTCCTACGAGCAGTACTTC	CASSFGRSYEQYF
.	TRBV3-1/TRBV3-2	TRBJ1-4	few	TGTGCCAGCAGCCCCGGGGGGGGCGGCGAAAAACTGTTTTTT	CASSPGGGGEKLFF
TRBD1	TRBV5-6	TRBJ2-7	.	TGTGCCAGCAGAGTAGGGGACAGAGCCTACGAGCAGTACTTC	CASRVGDRAYEQYF
TRBD1	TRBV9	TRBJ1-1	.	TGTGCCAGCACAACCGGACAGGGCCACACTGAAGCTTTCTTT	CASTTGQGHTEAFF
TRBD1	TRBV2	TRBJ1-6	.	TGTGCCAGCAGTGAAGACGGGACAGGGAGCTCCTATAATTCACCCCTCCACTTT	CASSEDGTGSSYNSPLHF
TRBD2	TRBV4-3	TRBJ2-3	.	TGCGCCAGCAGCCAACAACTAGCGGGAGGGCAAGATACGCAGTATTTT	CASSQQLAGGQDTQYF
TRBD1	TRBV5-5	TRBJ1-2	.	TGTGCCAGCAGCCCGGACAGGGGGACTAACTATGGCTACACCTTC	CASSPDRGTNYGYTF
.	TRBV7-2	TRBJ1-2	.	TGTGCCAGCAGCCCCGAAACAGGTCCCTCTACCTATGGCTACACCTTC	CASSPETGPSTYGYTF
TRBD1	TRBV2	TRBJ1-3	.	TGTGCCAGCACTCCGGACAGGGGGACGAACACCATATATTTT	CASTPDRGTNTIYF
.	TRBV6-5	TRBJ2-3	.	TGTGCCAGCACCATCCTAGGGGGGGGCACAGATACGCAGTATTTT	CASTILGGGTDTQYF
.	TRBV6-5	TRBJ2-1	.	TGTGCCAGCAGTTACAGTGGCGGGCTTTACAATGAGCAGTTCTTC	CASSYSGGLYNEQFF
.	TRBV4-1	TRBJ1-3	.	TGCGCCAGCAGCCCCGGTTCCTCTGGAAACACCATATATTTT	CASSPGSSGNTIYF
TRBD2	TRBV2	TRBJ2-7	.	TGTGCCAGCAGTTGGACTAGCGGGACTGCCTACGAGCAGTACTTC	CASSWTSGTAYEQYF
.	TRBV6-5	TRBJ2-1	.	TGTGCCAGCAGTTCTCCCGGGGGTCTATACAATGAGCAGTTCTTC	CASSSPGGLYNEQFF
.	TRBV11-2	TRBJ2-7	few	TGTGCCAGCACTCCAACGGACTTGAGCTACGAGCAGTACTTC	CASTPTDLSYEQYF
TRBD1	TRBV5-1	TRBJ1-1	.	TGCGCCAGCAGCTCAAGCCAGGGGGTTCGGGACACTGAAGCTTTCTTT	CASSSSQGVRDTEAFF
.	TRBV27	TRBJ2-7	.	TGTGCCAGCAGCTCCTTGTCAGGGTTGGGCGAGCAGTACTTC	CASSSLSGLGEQYF
TRBD1	TRBV15	TRBJ1-4	.	TGTGCCACCAGCAGACTTCGGCCGGGACAGGAGAATGAAAAACTGTTTTTT	CATSRLRPGQENEKLFF
.	TRBV13	TRBJ1-6	.	TGTGCCAGCAGCCCAGGAACAGAAAATTCACCCCTCCACTTT	CASSPGTENSPLHF
.	TRBV3-1/TRBV3-2	TRBJ2-4	once	TGTGCCAGCAGCCAAGATAGCGGGACAGCGAAAAACATTCAGTACTTC	CASSQDSGTAKNIQYF
.	TRBV11-2	TRBJ2-3	.	TGTGCCAGCAGCTACCAGATGATGGATACGCAGTATTTT	CASSYQMMDTQYF
TRBD1	TRBV9	TRBJ2-7	.	TGTGCCAGCAGCGTAGACGACAGGGCCTTCGACGAGCAGTACTTC	CASSVDDRAFDEQYF
TRBD2	TRBV6-2/TRBV6-3	TRBJ2-7	.	TGTGCCAGCAGTTCCCTAGCGGGGGATTGGGAGCAGTACTTC	CASSSLAGDWEQYF
TRBD2	TRBV6-2/TRBV6-3	TRBJ2-1	.	TGTGCCAGCAGTGATCAAGCGGGGGGGCAACGAGAGCAGTTCTTC	CASSDQAGGQREQFF
.	TRBV3-1/TRBV3-2	TRBJ1-2	.	TGTGCCAGCAGCCAAGGAGCCAGCGGCTTCTATGGCTACACCTTC	CASSQGASGFYGYTF
TRBD1	TRBV27	TRBJ1-1	.	TGTGCCAGCAGTCCCGGACAGGGGACGGACACTGAAGCTTTCTTT	CASSPGQGTDTEAFF
TRBD1	TRBV10-2	TRBJ1-2	.	TGCGCCAGCACCGGGGGGACAGGGGGTATATATGGCTACACCTTC	CASTGGTGGIYGYTF
.	TRBV7-2	TRBJ2-1	.	TGTGCCAGCAGCTCCCAGGTTTACAATGAGCAGTTCTTC	CASSSQVYNEQFF
TRBD1	TRBV19	TRBJ2-2	few	TGTGCCAGTGGGACAGGGGGCTTTTTTGGCGGGGAGCTGTTTTTT	CASGTGGFFGGELFF
TRBD1	TRBV14	TRBJ1-3	.	TGTGCCAGCAGCCAATCTCAGGGACAGCTTGGAAACACCATATATTTT	CASSQSQGQLGNTIYF
TRBD2	TRBV7-9	TRBJ2-1	once	TGTGCCAGCAGCTTTTTAGCTAGCGGGGGGTACAATGAGCAGTTCTTC	CASSFLASGGYNEQFF
.	TRBV12-3/TRBV12-4	TRBJ1-2	.	TGTGCCAGCAGTTTATCGAGCTATGGCTACACCTTC	CASSLSSYGYTF
.	TRBV12-3/TRBV12-4	TRBJ1-2	.	TGTGCCAGCAGTTTAACGGGGGTCGGAGGCTACACCTTC	CASSLTGVGGYTF
TRBD2	TRBV3-1/TRBV3-2	TRBJ2-3	.	TGTGCCAGCAGCCAAGGAATGATGGGACTAGGGTCGGATACGCAGTATTTT	CASSQGMMGLGSDTQYF